The source of this T cell receptor (beta chain) is a study of blood T cells in healthy people across ages. V was cut by 6 bases and J by 5 bases, with 17 bases left in between. The germline V gene has CDR1 SGHRS and CDR2 YFSETQ. There are 14 residues in the CDR3. Primed by a sample-barcoded 5' primer and a J-beta primer mix, a second PCR proceeded for roughly 6 to 12 cycles. No fewer than 3 million CDR3-containing paired-end reads came from each sample. TCRdb re-called the 5' RACE reads with MiXCR, one entry per CDR3 protein. The table includes a few hundred thousand distinct CDR3 sequences, roughly a quarter detected once. Separately, the same data were catalogued under a study of T cells of mothers and their children.

The receptor was isolated from a boy aged 2 to 10 in good health. The sample was blood. This rearrangement joins TRBV5-1 to TRBJ2-5; D possibly corresponds to TRBD2 (5 bases). CDR3 in amino acids: CASTSNGVGETQYF. The CDR3 DNA reads as TGCGCCAGCACCAGCAACGGGGTCGGGGAGACCCAGTACTTC. Combining the CDR3 with reference TRBV5-1 and TRBJ2-5 gives the whole variable domain KAGVTQTPRYLIKTRGQQVTLSCSPISGHRSVSWYQQTPGQGLQFLFEYFSETQRNKGNFPGRFSGRQFSNSRSEMNVSTLELGDSALYLCASTSNGVGETQYFGPGTRLLVL.